Listed below are T cell receptor beta chains from one sample, sequenced in a study of CD8+CD57+ T cells in acquired aplastic anemia. One entry per CDR3 protein, called by TCRdb with MiXCR from the reads. Of roughly 250,000 distinct CDR3 sequences in the sample, around half were seen once. The sequencing sample was made of sorted CD4+, CD8+, or CD8+CD57+ T cells (not recorded which) from PBMCs. The receptor set was obtained from a human donor with aplastic anemia. Both conserved end residues are part of each CDR3. The order of the fields is V gene, clone size, J gene, D gene, CDR3 DNA, CDR3 protein. The D gene is left open where the match is weak. Size tells how often a clone was seen (once, few, many) or the class of an expanded clone, and some rows leave it out.

V gene: TRBV29-1; clone size: NA; J gene: TRBJ1-2; D gene: NA; CDR3 DNA: TGCAGCGTTGGAACCGATTACTATGGCTACACCTTC; CDR3 protein: CSVGTDYYGYTF
V gene: TRBV9; clone size: NA; J gene: TRBJ2-1; D gene: TRBD1; CDR3 DNA: TGTGCCAGCAGCCAAGGACAGGGGGGAGATGAGCAGTTCTTC; CDR3 protein: CASSQGQGGDEQFF
V gene: TRBV4-3; clone size: NA; J gene: TRBJ2-3; D gene: TRBD2; CDR3 DNA: TGCGCCAGCAGCCAAGGCGGGAGAGCCCGAACAGATACGCAGTATTTT; CDR3 protein: CASSQGGRARTDTQYF
V gene: TRBV6-5; clone size: many; J gene: TRBJ1-1; D gene: NA; CDR3 DNA: TGTGCCAGCAGAGACGTGGAGAACACTGAAGCTTTCTTT; CDR3 protein: CASRDVENTEAFF
V gene: TRBV12-3/TRBV12-4; clone size: many; J gene: TRBJ2-1; D gene: NA; CDR3 DNA: TGTGCCAGCGTTTTGGGGGGAAGCTCCTACAATGAGCAGTTCTTC; CDR3 protein: CASVLGGSSYNEQFF
V gene: TRBV15; clone size: NA; J gene: TRBJ2-7; D gene: NA; CDR3 DNA: TGTGCCACCAGCAGGGGATGGGGCGAGCAGTACTTC; CDR3 protein: CATSRGWGEQYF
V gene: TRBV15; clone size: NA; J gene: TRBJ1-1; D gene: TRBD1; CDR3 DNA: TGTGCCACCAGCAGACCGGACAGGGAAATTGAAGCTTTCTTT; CDR3 protein: CATSRPDREIEAFF
V gene: TRBV6-2/TRBV6-3; clone size: few; J gene: TRBJ2-7; D gene: NA; CDR3 DNA: TGTGCCAGCAGTTACGAGGGACGGAAAAAGCAGTACTTC; CDR3 protein: CASSYEGRKKQYF
V gene: TRBV7-9; clone size: few; J gene: TRBJ1-2; D gene: TRBD1; CDR3 DNA: TGTGCCAGCAGCTCCGGGACAGGGGGCCTCTTAGCTAACTATGGCTACACCTTC; CDR3 protein: CASSSGTGGLLANYGYTF
V gene: TRBV7-6; clone size: many; J gene: TRBJ2-1; D gene: TRBD2; CDR3 DNA: TGTGCCAGCAGCCACGCTAGAGCGGGACTAGGGGACAATGAGCAGTTCTTC; CDR3 protein: CASSHARAGLGDNEQFF
V gene: TRBV11-2; clone size: NA; J gene: TRBJ2-1; D gene: NA; CDR3 DNA: TGTGCCAGCAGCTTATCCGGCAGTGGGAGCCTCAATGAGCAGTTCTTC; CDR3 protein: CASSLSGSGSLNEQFF
V gene: TRBV5-1; clone size: NA; J gene: TRBJ2-1; D gene: NA; CDR3 DNA: TGCGCCAGCAGCGTCACTAGCTTCCACAATGAGCAGTTCTTC; CDR3 protein: CASSVTSFHNEQFF
V gene: TRBV7-9; clone size: many; J gene: TRBJ1-1; D gene: NA; CDR3 DNA: TGTGCCAGCAGCTCCTGGACAGAAAACACTGAAGCTTTCTTT; CDR3 protein: CASSSWTENTEAFF
V gene: TRBV25-1; clone size: many; J gene: TRBJ1-1; D gene: NA; CDR3 DNA: TGTGCCAGCAGTGGAGGTGAAGCTTTCTTT; CDR3 protein: CASSGGEAFF
V gene: TRBV11-2; clone size: many; J gene: TRBJ1-1; D gene: NA; CDR3 DNA: TGTGCCAGCAGCTTAGGAACAGGTACTGAAGCTTTCTTT; CDR3 protein: CASSLGTGTEAFF
V gene: TRBV12-3/TRBV12-4; clone size: NA; J gene: TRBJ2-2; D gene: NA; CDR3 DNA: TGTGCCAGCAGCCGGGTTTTGAACACCGGGGAGCTGTTTTTT; CDR3 protein: CASSRVLNTGELFF
V gene: TRBV7-9; clone size: many; J gene: TRBJ1-1; D gene: NA; CDR3 DNA: TGTGCCAGCAGTACCGGTGTCACTGAAGCTTTCTTT; CDR3 protein: CASSTGVTEAFF
V gene: TRBV5-1; clone size: NA; J gene: TRBJ1-1; D gene: NA; CDR3 DNA: TGCGCCAGCAGTTTAGGGACTGGGAAAACTGAAGCTTTCTTT; CDR3 protein: CASSLGTGKTEAFF
V gene: TRBV10-2; clone size: NA; J gene: TRBJ2-3; D gene: NA; CDR3 DNA: TGCGCCAGCACCCAAACTGGGACTAGCACAGATACGCAGTATTTT; CDR3 protein: CASTQTGTSTDTQYF
V gene: TRBV5-1; clone size: NA; J gene: TRBJ1-2; D gene: NA; CDR3 DNA: TGCGCCAGCAGCTTGGACGGAGCCCGAGACTATGGCTACACCTTC; CDR3 protein: CASSLDGARDYGYTF
V gene: TRBV2; clone size: NA; J gene: TRBJ2-7; D gene: TRBD1; CDR3 DNA: TGTGCCAGCAGTGAAGGGGGGACAGGGGTCCACGAGCAGTACTTC; CDR3 protein: CASSEGGTGVHEQYF
V gene: TRBV15; clone size: many; J gene: TRBJ2-7; D gene: TRBD2; CDR3 DNA: TGTGCCACCAGCGGGAGCGCGGGGGAGGTCCACGAGCAGTACTTC; CDR3 protein: CATSGSAGEVHEQYF
V gene: TRBV7-6; clone size: many; J gene: TRBJ1-2; D gene: TRBD1; CDR3 DNA: TGTGCCAGCAGCCCGTCACAGGGACAGGGGCTAACGGGCTACACCTTC; CDR3 protein: CASSPSQGQGLTGYTF
V gene: TRBV7-9; clone size: many; J gene: TRBJ2-1; D gene: TRBD2; CDR3 DNA: TGTGCCAGCAGCATTTTAGCGGGGAAGGACAATGAGCAGTTCTTC; CDR3 protein: CASSILAGKDNEQFF
V gene: TRBV28; clone size: many; J gene: TRBJ1-5; D gene: NA; CDR3 DNA: TGTGCCAGCAGTTGGAGCAATCAGCCCCAGCATTTT; CDR3 protein: CASSWSNQPQHF